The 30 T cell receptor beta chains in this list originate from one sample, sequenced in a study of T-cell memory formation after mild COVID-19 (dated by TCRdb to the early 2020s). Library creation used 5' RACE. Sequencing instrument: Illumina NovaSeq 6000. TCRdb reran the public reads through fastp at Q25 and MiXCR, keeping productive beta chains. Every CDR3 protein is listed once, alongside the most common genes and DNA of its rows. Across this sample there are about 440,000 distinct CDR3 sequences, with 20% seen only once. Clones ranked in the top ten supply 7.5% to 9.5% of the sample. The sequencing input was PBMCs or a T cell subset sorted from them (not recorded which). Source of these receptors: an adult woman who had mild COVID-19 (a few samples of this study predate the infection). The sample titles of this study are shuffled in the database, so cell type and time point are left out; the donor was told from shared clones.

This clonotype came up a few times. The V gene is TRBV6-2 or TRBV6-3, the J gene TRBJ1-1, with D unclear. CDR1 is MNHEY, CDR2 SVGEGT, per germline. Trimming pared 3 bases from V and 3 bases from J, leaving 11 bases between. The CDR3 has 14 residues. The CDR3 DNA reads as TGTGCCAGCAGTTATCTCCGCCTGGACACTGAAGCTTTCTTT. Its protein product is CASSYLRLDTEAFF.

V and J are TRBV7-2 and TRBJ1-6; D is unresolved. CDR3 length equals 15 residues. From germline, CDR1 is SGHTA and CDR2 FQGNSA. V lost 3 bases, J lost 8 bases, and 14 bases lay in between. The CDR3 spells CASSLAGPKDSPLHF. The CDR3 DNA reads TGTGCCAGCAGCTTGGCCGGGCCCAAAGATTCACCCCTCCACTTT.

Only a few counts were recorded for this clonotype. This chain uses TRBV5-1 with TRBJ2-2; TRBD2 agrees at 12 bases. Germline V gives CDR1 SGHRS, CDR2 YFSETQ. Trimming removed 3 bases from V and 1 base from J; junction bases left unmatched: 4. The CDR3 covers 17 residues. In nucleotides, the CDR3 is TGCGCCAGCAGCTCCGGGACTAGCGGGCGGAACACCGGGGAGCTGTTTTTT. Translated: CASSSGTSGRNTGELFF.

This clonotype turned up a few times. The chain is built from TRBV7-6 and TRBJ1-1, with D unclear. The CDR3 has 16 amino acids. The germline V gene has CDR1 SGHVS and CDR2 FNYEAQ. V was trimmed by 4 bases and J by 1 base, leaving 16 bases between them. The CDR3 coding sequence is TGTGCCAGCAGCTCTTTGAGGGTACTTGGGAACACTGAAGCTTTCTTT. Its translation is CASSSLRVLGNTEAFF.

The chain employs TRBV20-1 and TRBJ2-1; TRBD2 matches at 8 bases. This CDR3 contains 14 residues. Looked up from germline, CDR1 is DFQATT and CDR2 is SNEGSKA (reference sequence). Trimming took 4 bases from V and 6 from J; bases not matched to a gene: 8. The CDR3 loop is CSAKNGGELNEQFF. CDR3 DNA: TGCAGTGCTAAGAACGGGGGGGAGCTCAATGAGCAGTTCTTC.

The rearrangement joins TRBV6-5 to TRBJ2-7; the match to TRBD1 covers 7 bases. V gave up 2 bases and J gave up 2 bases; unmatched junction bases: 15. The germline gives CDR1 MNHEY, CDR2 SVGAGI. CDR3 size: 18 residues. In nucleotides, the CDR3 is TGTGCCAGCAGTTACACCCTACCTTCGGGACAGACCCCCTACGAGCAGTACTTC. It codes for CASSYTLPSGQTPYEQYF.

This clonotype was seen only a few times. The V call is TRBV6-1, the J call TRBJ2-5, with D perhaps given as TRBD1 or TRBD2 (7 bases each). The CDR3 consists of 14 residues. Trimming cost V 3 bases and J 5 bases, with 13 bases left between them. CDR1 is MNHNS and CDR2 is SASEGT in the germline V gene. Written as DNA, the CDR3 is TGTGCCAGCAGTGAGGCAGGGGGGGCGGAGACCCAGTACTTC. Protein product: CASSEAGGAETQYF.

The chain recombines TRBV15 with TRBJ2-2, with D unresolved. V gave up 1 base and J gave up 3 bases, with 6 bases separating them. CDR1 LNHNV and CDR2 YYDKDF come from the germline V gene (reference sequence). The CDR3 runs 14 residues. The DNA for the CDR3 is TGTGCCACCAGCAGAGCAGTCCACACCGGGGAGCTGTTTTTT. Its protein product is CATSRAVHTGELFF.

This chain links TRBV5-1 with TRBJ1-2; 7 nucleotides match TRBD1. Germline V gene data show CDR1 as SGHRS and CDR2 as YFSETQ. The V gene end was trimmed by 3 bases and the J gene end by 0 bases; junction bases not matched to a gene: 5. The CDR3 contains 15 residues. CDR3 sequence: CASSWEDRTNYGYTF. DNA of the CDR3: TGCGCCAGCAGCTGGGAGGACAGGACTAACTATGGCTACACCTTC.

The DNA for the CDR3 is TGCGCCAGCAGTCAATCAAACGGGACAGGGTTTTTCTCCGAGCAGTACTTC. This gives the protein CASSQSNGTGFFSEQYF. The chain employs TRBV23-1 and TRBJ2-7; TRBD1 matches at 9 bases. TRBV23-1 falls under the ORF class, with uncertain function. The CDR3 has 17 residues. Trimming took 0 bases from V and 6 from J; bases not matched to a gene: 12.

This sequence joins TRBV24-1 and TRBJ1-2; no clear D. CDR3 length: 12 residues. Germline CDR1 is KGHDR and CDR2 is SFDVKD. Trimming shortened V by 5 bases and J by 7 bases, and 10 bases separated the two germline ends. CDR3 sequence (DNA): TGTGCCACCAGTGGCGGAGCCGGTGGCTACACCTTC. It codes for CATSGGAGGYTF.

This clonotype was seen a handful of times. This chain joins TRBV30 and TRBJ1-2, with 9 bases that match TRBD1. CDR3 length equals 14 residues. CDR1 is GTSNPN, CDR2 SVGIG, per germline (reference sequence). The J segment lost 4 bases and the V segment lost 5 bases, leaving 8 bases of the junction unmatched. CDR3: CAWSGTGMAYGYTF. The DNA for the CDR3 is TGTGCCTGGTCCGGGACAGGGATGGCCTATGGCTACACCTTC.

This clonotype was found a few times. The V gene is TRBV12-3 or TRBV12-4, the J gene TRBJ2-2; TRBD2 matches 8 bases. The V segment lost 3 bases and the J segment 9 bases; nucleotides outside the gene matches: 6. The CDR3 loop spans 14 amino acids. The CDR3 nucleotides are TGTGCCAGCAGTTTGGGGACTAGTCGCCGGGAGCTGTTTTTT. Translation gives CASSLGTSRRELFF.

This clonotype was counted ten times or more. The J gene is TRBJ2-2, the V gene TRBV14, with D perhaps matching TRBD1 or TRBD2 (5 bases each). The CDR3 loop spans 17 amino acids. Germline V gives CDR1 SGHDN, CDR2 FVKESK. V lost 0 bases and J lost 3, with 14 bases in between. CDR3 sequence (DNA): TGTGCCAGCAGCCAAGATGGGACGGTGAGGCACACCGGGGAGCTGTTTTTT. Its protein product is CASSQDGTVRHTGELFF.

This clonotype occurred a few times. The DNA of the CDR3 is TGTGCCAGCAGCACGACAGGGGAGCAAATAGATACGCAGTATTTT. It is translated as CASSTTGEQIDTQYF. The chain is built from TRBV11-3 and TRBJ2-3; the match to TRBD1 covers 8 bases. Germline V gene sequence: CDR1 SGHNT, CDR2 YENEEA. The J segment lost 5 bases and the V segment lost 5 bases, leaving 9 bases of the junction unmatched. This CDR3 has 15 amino acids.

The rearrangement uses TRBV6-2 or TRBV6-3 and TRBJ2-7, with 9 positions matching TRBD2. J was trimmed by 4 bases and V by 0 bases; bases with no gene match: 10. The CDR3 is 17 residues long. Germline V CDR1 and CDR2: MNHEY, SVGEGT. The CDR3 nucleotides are TGTGCCAGCAGTTACTCGGGACTGAGCGGGAGGTCTTACGAGCAGTACTTC. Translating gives CASSYSGLSGRSYEQYF.

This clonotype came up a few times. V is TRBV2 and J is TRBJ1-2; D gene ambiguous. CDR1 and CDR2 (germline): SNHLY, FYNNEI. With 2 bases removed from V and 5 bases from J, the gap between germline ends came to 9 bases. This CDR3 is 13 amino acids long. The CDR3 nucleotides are TGTGCCAGCAGTGAATTATGGAGATATGGCTACACCTTC. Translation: CASSELWRYGYTF.

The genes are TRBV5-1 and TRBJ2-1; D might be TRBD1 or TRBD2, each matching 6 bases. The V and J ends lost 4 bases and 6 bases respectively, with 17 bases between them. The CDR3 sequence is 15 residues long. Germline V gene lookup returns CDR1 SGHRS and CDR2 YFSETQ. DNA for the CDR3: TGCGCCAGCAGCCCTGGAGGGGGTTTCGTCAATGAGCAGTTCTTC. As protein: CASSPGGGFVNEQFF. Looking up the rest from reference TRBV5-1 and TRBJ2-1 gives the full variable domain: KAGVTQTPRYLIKTRGQQVTLSCSPISGHRSVSWYQQTPGQGLQFLFEYFSETQRNKGNFPGRFSGRQFSNSRSEMNVSTLELGDSALYLCASSPGGGFVNEQFFGPGTRLTVL.

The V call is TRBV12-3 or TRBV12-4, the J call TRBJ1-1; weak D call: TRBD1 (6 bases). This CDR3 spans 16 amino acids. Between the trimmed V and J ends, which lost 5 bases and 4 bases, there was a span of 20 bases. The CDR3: CASSILYRVKGTEAFF. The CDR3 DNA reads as TGTGCCAGCAGTATCCTTTACAGGGTGAAGGGCACTGAAGCTTTCTTT.

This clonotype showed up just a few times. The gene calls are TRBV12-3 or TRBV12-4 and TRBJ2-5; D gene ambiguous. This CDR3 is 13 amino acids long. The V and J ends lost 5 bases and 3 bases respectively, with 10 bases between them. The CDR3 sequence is CASSPNAEETQYF. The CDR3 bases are TGTGCCAGCAGTCCCAATGCAGAAGAGACCCAGTACTTC.

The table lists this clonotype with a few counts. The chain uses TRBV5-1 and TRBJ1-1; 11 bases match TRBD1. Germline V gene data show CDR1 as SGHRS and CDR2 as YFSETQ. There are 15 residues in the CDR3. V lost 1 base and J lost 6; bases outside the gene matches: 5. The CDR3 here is CASSLRGGQGAEAFF. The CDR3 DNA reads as TGCGCCAGCAGCTTGCGAGGGGGACAGGGGGCTGAAGCTTTCTTT.

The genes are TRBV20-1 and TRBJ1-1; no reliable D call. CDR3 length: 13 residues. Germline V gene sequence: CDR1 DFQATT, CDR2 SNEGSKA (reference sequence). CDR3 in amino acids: CSARSGGRKLAFF. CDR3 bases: TGCAGCGCACGTTCGGGTGGGAGGAAGTTAGCTTTCTTT.

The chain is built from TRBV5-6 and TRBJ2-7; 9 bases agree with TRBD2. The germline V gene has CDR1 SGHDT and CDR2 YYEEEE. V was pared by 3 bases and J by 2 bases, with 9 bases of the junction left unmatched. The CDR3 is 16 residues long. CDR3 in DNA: TGTGCCAGCAGCTCTACAGGGAGCGGGGGGACCTACGAGCAGTACTTC. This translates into CASSSTGSGGTYEQYF.

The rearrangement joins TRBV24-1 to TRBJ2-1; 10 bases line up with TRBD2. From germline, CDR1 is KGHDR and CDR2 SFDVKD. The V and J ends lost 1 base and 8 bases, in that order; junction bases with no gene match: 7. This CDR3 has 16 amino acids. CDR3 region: CATSDFRGLAGDEQFF. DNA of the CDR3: TGTGCCACCAGTGATTTCCGGGGGCTAGCGGGAGATGAGCAGTTCTTC.

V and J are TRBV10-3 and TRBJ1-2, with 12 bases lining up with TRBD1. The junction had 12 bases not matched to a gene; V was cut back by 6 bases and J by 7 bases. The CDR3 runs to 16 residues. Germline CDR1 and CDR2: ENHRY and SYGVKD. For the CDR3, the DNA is TGTGCCATCAGCGAACCCGGGACAGGGGGCGCGGGTGGCTACACCTTC. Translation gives CAISEPGTGGAGGYTF.

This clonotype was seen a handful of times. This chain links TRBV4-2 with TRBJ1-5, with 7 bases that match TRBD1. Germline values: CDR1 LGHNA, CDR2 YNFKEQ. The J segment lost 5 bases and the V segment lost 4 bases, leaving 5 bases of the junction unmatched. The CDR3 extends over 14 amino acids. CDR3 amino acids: CASSPDRDDQPQHF. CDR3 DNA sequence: TGTGCCAGCAGCCCCGACAGGGACGATCAGCCCCAGCATTTT.

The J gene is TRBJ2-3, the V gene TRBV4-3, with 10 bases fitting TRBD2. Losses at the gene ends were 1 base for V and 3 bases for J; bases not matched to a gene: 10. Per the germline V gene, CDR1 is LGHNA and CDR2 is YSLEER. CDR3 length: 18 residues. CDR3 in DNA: TGCGCCAGCAGCCAAGCATCGGGCCCTAGCGGGAGAACAGATACGCAGTATTTT. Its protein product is CASSQASGPSGRTDTQYF.

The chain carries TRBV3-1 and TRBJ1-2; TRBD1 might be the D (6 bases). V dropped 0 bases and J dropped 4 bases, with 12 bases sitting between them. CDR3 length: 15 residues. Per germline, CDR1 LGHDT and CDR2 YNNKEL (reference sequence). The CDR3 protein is CASSQDTGGSYGYTF. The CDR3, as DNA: TGTGCCAGCAGCCAAGATACCGGGGGCAGCTATGGCTACACCTTC.

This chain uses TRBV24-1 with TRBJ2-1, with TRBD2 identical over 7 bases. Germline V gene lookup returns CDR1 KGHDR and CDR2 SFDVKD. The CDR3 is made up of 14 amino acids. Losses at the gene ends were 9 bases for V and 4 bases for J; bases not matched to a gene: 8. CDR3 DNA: TGTGCCACCGGGAGGGAGGACCCTTACAATGAGCAGTTCTTC. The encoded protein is CATGREDPYNEQFF.

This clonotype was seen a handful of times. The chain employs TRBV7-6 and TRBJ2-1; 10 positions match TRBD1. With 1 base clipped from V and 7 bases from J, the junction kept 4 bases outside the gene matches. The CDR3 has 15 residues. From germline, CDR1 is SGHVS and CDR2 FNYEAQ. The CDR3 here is CASSLGQGANNEQFF. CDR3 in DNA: TGTGCCAGCAGCTTAGGACAGGGGGCGAATAATGAGCAGTTCTTC.